This T cell receptor (beta chain) originates from a study of T cells in localized non-small cell lung cancer. On this clone itself: Its antigen is undetermined.

Study observations and caveats: Those with higher blood T cell density had longer overall survival. T cell clonality was highest in uninvolved adjacent lung, above tumor. Of the top 100 tumor clones, median about 56 were in adjacent lung, some 30 among its top 100.

Generated by immunoSEQ multiplex PCR, the TCRdb table keeps only in-frame clones and is missing some. The sample yields about 83,000 clones, 65% to 85% seen once. Looked up from germline, CDR1 is LNHDA and CDR2 is SQIVND (reference sequence). V was shortened by 1 base and J by 7 bases, with 8 bases between the two germline ends. CDR3 length: 13 residues. Material: peripheral blood, obtained before any cancer treatment. The chain links TRBV19 to TRBJ2-1; D unclear. This clonotype was sampled from an older female donor with stage I lung adenocarcinoma. The CDR3 DNA reads as TGTGCCAGTAGTATAGGCAGGTGGAATGAGCAGTTCTTC. Translation gives CASSIGRWNEQFF.